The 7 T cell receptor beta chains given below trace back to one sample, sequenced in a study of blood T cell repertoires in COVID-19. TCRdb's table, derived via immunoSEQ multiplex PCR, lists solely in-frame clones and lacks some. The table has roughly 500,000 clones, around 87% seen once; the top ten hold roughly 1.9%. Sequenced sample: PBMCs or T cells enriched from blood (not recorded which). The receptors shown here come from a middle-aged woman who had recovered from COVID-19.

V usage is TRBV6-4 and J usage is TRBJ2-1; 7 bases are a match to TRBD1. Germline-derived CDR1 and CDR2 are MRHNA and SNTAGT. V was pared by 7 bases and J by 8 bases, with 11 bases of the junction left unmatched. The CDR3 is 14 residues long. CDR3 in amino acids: CASNKKDRSYEQFF. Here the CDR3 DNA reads TGTGCCAGCAATAAAAAGGACAGGTCGTATGAGCAGTTCTTC.

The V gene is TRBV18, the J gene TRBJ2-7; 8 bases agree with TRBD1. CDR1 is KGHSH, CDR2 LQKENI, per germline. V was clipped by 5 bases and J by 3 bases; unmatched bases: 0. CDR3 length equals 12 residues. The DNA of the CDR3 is TGTGCCAGCTCAGGGACAGGCTACGAGCAGTACTTC. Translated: CASSGTGYEQYF.

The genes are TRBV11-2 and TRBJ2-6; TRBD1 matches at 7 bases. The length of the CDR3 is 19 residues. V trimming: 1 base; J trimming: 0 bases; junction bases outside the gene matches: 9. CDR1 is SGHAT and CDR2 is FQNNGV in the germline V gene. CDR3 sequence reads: CASSLVSGQTSSGANVLTF. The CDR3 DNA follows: TGTGCCAGCAGCTTAGTTTCGGGACAGACGAGCTCTGGGGCCAACGTCCTGACTTTC.

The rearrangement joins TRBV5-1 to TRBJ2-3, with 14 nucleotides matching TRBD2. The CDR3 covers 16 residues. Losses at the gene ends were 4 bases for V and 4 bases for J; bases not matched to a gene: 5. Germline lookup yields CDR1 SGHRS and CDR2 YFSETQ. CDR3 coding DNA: TGCGCCAGCAGCCCCGGGACTAGCGGGAGTTCAGATACGCAGTATTTT. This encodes CASSPGTSGSSDTQYF.

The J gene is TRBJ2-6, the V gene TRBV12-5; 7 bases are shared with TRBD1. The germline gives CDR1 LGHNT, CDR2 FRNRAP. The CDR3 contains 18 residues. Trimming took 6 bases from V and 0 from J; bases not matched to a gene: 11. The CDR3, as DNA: TGTGCTAGTGGCTCCCCGACAGGGAGTCCCTCTGGGGCCAACGTCCTGACTTTC. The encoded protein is CASGSPTGSPSGANVLTF.

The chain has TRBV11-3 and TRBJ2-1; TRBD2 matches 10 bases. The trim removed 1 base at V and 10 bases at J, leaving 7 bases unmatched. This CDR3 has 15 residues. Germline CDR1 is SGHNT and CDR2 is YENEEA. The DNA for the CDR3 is TGTGCCAGCAGCTTAGTGGCTAGCGGGAGCCGCGAGCAGTTCTTC. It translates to CASSLVASGSREQFF. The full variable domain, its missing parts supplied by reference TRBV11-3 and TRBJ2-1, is EAGVVQSPRYKIIEKKQPVAFWCNPISGHNTLYWYLQNLGQGPELLIRYENEEAVDDSQLPKDRFSAERLKGVDSTLKIQPAELGDSAVYLCASSLVASGSREQFFGPGTRLTVL.

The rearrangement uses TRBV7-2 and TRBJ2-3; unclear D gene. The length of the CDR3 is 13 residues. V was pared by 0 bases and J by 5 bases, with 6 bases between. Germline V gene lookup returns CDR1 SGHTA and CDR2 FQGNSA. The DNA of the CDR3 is TGTGCCAGCAGCTTAGCTGGGCAAGATACGCAGTATTTT. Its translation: CASSLAGQDTQYF.